These 30 T cell receptor beta chains were sequenced from one sample in a study of control samples from healthy donors and cancer patients. Profiling relied on immunoSEQ multiplex PCR, and the TCRdb table lists in-frame clones only, not all of them. Altogether tens of thousands of clones are present, more than 75% being singletons, with the ten largest covering 3.5% to 4%. Material: blood. Every receptor here comes from a woman aged 45-65 years in good health.

The CDR3 coding sequence is TGCAGCGGGGGACAGGGACGTCGGAATGAGCAGTTCTTC. Translated: CSGGQGRRNEQFF. The chain carries TRBV29-1 and TRBJ2-1; 9 positions match TRBD1. The CDR3 covers 13 residues. V dropped 7 bases and J dropped 7; count of bases not matched to a gene: 8. Looked up from germline, CDR1 is SQVTM and CDR2 is ANQGSEA.

The genes are TRBV2 and TRBJ2-5; a weak D match, TRBD2 (6 bases). V gave up 8 bases and J gave up 5 bases, with 18 bases separating them. The CDR3 spans 14 residues. Germline V gives CDR1 SNHLY, CDR2 FYNNEI. The CDR3 is CASLSASLAETQYF. CDR3 nucleotide sequence: TGTGCCAGCCTCTCGGCTAGCCTAGCGGAGACCCAGTACTTC.

The gene calls are TRBV4-1 and TRBJ1-6, with D uncertain. CDR1 and CDR2 from the germline V gene are MGHRA and YSYEKL. The CDR3 length is 12 residues. V lost 4 bases, J lost 8 bases, and 6 bases lay in between. The CDR3 here is CASSLVDSPLHF. In DNA form, the CDR3 reads TGCGCCAGCAGCCTTGTAGATTCACCCCTCCACTTT.

V is TRBV19 and J is TRBJ1-1; tentatively, D is TRBD1 (6 bases). This CDR3 comprises 16 residues. Trimming pared 0 bases from V and 7 bases from J, leaving 18 bases between. Germline V gene sequence: CDR1 LNHDA, CDR2 SQIVND (reference sequence). CDR3 sequence reads: CASSIDPRRDKLEAFF. CDR3 nucleotide sequence: TGTGCCAGTAGTATAGATCCCCGGCGGGACAAACTTGAAGCTTTCTTT.

The rearrangement links TRBV3-1 (or the pseudogene TRBV3-2) to TRBJ2-5; TRBD2 matches 14 bases. This CDR3 has 16 residues. Trimming at V came to 6 bases and at J to 4 bases, leaving 7 bases not matched to a gene. Per the germline V gene, CDR1 is LGHDT and CDR2 is YNNKEL (reference sequence). The CDR3 nucleotides read TGTGCCAGCAGTCCGATGACTAGCGGGAGGGGAGAGACCCAGTACTTC. This codes for CASSPMTSGRGETQYF.

The chain recombines TRBV6-1 with TRBJ2-1; D may be TRBD2 (6 bases). This CDR3 has 15 amino acids. CDR1 and CDR2 (germline): MNHNS, SASEGT. Trimming removed 3 bases at V and 3 bases at J, with 12 bases between. The chain's CDR3 is CASSEGRESYNEQFF. The DNA of the CDR3 is TGTGCCAGCAGTGAGGGCCGGGAGAGCTACAATGAGCAGTTCTTC.

The rearrangement links TRBV30 to TRBJ2-5, with TRBD2 identical over 8 bases. V gave up 5 bases and J gave up 5 bases; unmatched junction bases: 10. This CDR3 comprises 14 residues. Germline V gives CDR1 GTSNPN, CDR2 SVGIG (reference sequence). The CDR3 sequence is CAWGSGSTGETQYF. The CDR3 DNA reads TGTGCCTGGGGGAGCGGGAGCACGGGGGAGACCCAGTACTTC.

This CDR3 is CASSYRGQGDTEAFF. In DNA form, the CDR3 reads TGTGCCAGCAGTTACAGGGGACAGGGCGACACTGAAGCTTTCTTT. This chain joins TRBV6-6 and TRBJ1-1, with 9 bases lining up with TRBD1. V trimming: 2 bases; J trimming: 3 bases; junction bases outside the gene matches: 4. There are 15 residues in the CDR3. CDR1 and CDR2 from the germline V gene are MNHNY and SVGAGI (reference sequence).

The table lists this clone with a few counts. The V call is TRBV2, the J call TRBJ1-2; TRBD1 aligns across 10 bases. The CDR3 runs 16 residues. With V trimmed by 6 bases and J by 6 bases, 13 bases remained unmatched. Germline V gene sequence: CDR1 SNHLY, CDR2 FYNNEI. The CDR3 here is CASSLGGQGKGDGYTF. Here the CDR3 DNA reads TGTGCCAGCAGCCTCGGGGGACAGGGGAAGGGGGATGGCTACACCTTC.

The genes are TRBV9 and TRBJ2-2, with 7 bases fitting TRBD2. The CDR3 extends over 17 amino acids. V dropped 0 bases and J dropped 0; count of bases not matched to a gene: 5. Germline assignment: CDR1 SGDLS and CDR2 YYNGEE. CDR3 bases: TGTGCCAGCAGCGTAGTTGCTAGCGGAACGAACACCGGGGAGCTGTTTTTT. The encoded protein is CASSVVASGTNTGELFF.

This clone was detected once. The chain uses TRBV9 and TRBJ2-2; no reliable D call. This CDR3 region has 12 residues. V shed 1 base and J shed 3 bases, with 1 base lying between them. Germline V gene lookup returns CDR1 SGDLS and CDR2 YYNGEE. The CDR3 here is CASSVYTGELFF. The CDR3 DNA follows: TGTGCCAGCAGCGTATACACCGGGGAGCTGTTTTTT.

The chain has TRBV4-1 and TRBJ2-3, with 9 bases fitting TRBD2. J gave up 0 bases and V 3 bases, and 19 bases lay outside the gene matches. CDR1 is MGHRA and CDR2 is YSYEKL in the germline V gene. The CDR3 is made up of 21 amino acids. CDR3 DNA sequence: TGCGCCAGCAGCCATCCCCGGCCGGGACTAGCAAATTCCGGGAGCACAGATACGCAGTATTTT. This sequence encodes CASSHPRPGLANSGSTDTQYF.

The chain couples TRBV3-1 (or the pseudogene TRBV3-2) to TRBJ2-1; D call uncertain. This CDR3 is 15 amino acids long. Germline V gives CDR1 LGHDT, CDR2 YNNKEL (reference sequence). V was clipped by 1 base and J by 0 bases, with 7 bases between them. As DNA, the CDR3 is TGTGCCAGCAGCCAAGTGGGGAACTCCTACAATGAGCAGTTCTTC. Its protein is CASSQVGNSYNEQFF.

This clone occurred many times. The chain couples TRBV7-9 to TRBJ2-7; TRBD1 matches 8 bases. The CDR3 has 15 residues. The germline V gene has CDR1 SEHNR and CDR2 FQNEAQ (reference sequence). Unmatched junction bases numbered 3, after V lost 1 base and J lost 1 base. DNA for the CDR3: TGTGCCAGCAGCTTAGGGGACAGGCAATCCTACGAGCAGTACTTC. Its protein is CASSLGDRQSYEQYF.

This chain links TRBV7-9 with TRBJ2-1; weak D call: TRBD2 (6 bases). Germline loops: CDR1 SEHNR, CDR2 FQNEAQ (reference sequence). This CDR3 contains 16 residues. V lost 3 bases, J lost 0 bases, and 12 bases lay in between. The CDR3 loop is CASSFGASVSYNEQFF. The CDR3 DNA reads as TGTGCCAGCAGCTTTGGGGCTAGCGTCTCCTACAATGAGCAGTTCTTC.

The rearrangement links TRBV2 to TRBJ1-6; 8 positions agree with TRBD1. V gave up 4 bases and J gave up 9 bases; unmatched junction bases: 8. The CDR3 extends over 15 amino acids. CDR1 and CDR2 (germline): SNHLY, FYNNEI. CDR3 DNA sequence: TGTGCCAGCAGTGCCGGACAGGGATATGGTTCACCCCTCCACTTT. This encodes CASSAGQGYGSPLHF.

The chain combines TRBV29-1 with TRBJ2-1; 9 bases agree with TRBD2. Germline V gene sequence: CDR1 SQVTM, CDR2 ANQGSEA. Trimming cost V 0 bases and J 2 bases; bases outside gene matches: 2. This CDR3 contains 15 residues. The CDR3 nucleotides are TGCAGCGTTGAAGATCCTAGCGGGGCCTACAATGAGCAGTTCTTC. It encodes CSVEDPSGAYNEQFF.

The gene calls are TRBV28 and TRBJ1-2; 7 bases align to TRBD1. The CDR3 loop spans 17 amino acids. Germline CDR1 MDHEN, CDR2 SYDVKM. Germline trimming cut 6 bases from V and 1 base from J; bases unmatched to any gene: 14. CDR3 sequence: CASSRRDSLAVNYGYTF. The CDR3 region has the DNA TGTGCCAGCAGCCGTAGGGACAGCCTAGCTGTTAACTATGGCTACACCTTC.

This chain joins TRBV27 and TRBJ1-4; no clear D gene. The ends were cut back, 1 base at V and 6 bases at J, with 6 bases in the middle. Germline V CDR1 and CDR2: MNHEY, SMNVEV (reference sequence). The length of the CDR3 is 13 residues. The CDR3: CASSLWRDEKLFF. In DNA form, the CDR3 reads TGTGCCAGCAGTTTATGGCGGGATGAAAAACTGTTTTTT.

This chain uses TRBV2 with TRBJ1-4, with D unclear. Germline-derived CDR1 and CDR2 are SNHLY and FYNNEI. The CDR3 loop spans 12 amino acids. V gave up 8 bases and J gave up 8 bases, with 12 bases separating them. The CDR3 DNA sequence: TGTGCCAGCTCTCTAGGAGGGGAAAAACTGTTTTTT. As protein: CASSLGGEKLFF.

The J gene is TRBJ1-6, the V gene TRBV14; a weak D match, TRBD1 (5 bases). Per germline, CDR1 SGHDN and CDR2 FVKESK. This CDR3 spans 15 amino acids. V gave up 3 bases and J gave up 4 bases, with 10 bases separating them. The CDR3 loop reads CASSQGTGYNSPLHF. In DNA form, the CDR3 reads TGTGCCAGCAGCCAGGGAACAGGATATAATTCACCCCTCCACTTT.

V and J are TRBV6-6 and TRBJ2-5; 7 nucleotides agree with TRBD1. The CDR3 runs 13 residues. Germline loops: CDR1 MNHNY, CDR2 SVGAGI (reference sequence). Trimming at V came to 6 bases and at J to 2 bases, leaving 3 bases not matched to a gene. CDR3 coding DNA: TGTGCCAGCAGGCAGGGGGAACAAGAGACCCAGTACTTC. Protein sequence: CASRQGEQETQYF.

Only one count was recorded for this clone. The V and J genes are TRBV7-3 and TRBJ2-7; 10 bases fit TRBD2. V shed 2 bases and J 6 bases; nucleotides not matched to a gene: 4. The CDR3 has 14 residues. Germline assignment: CDR1 SGHTA and CDR2 FQGTGA. This chain's CDR3 is CASSLSSGSTEQYF. The CDR3 DNA sequence: TGTGCCAGCAGCTTATCTAGCGGGAGTACCGAGCAGTACTTC.

The chain carries TRBV4-1 and TRBJ2-7, with unresolved D. V was shortened by 1 base and J by 2 bases, with 6 bases between the two germline ends. The CDR3 length is 13 residues. Germline V gene sequence: CDR1 MGHRA, CDR2 YSYEKL. The CDR3 DNA follows: TGCGCCAGCAGCCAAGGGATGACCTACGAGCAGTACTTC. Its translation is CASSQGMTYEQYF.

The genes are TRBV25-1 and TRBJ2-7, with D perhaps matching TRBD2 (6 bases). V was pared by 2 bases and J by 5 bases, with 13 bases between. This CDR3 spans 14 amino acids. The germline V gene encodes CDR1 MGHDK and CDR2 SYGVNS. In nucleotides, the CDR3 is TGTGCCAGCAGTGAACCGGGGGTACTCAACGAGCAGTACTTC. It encodes CASSEPGVLNEQYF.

The rearrangement uses TRBV4-2 and TRBJ1-2; TRBD1 matches 7 bases. V dropped 4 bases and J dropped 5; count of bases not matched to a gene: 7. Looked up from germline, CDR1 is LGHNA and CDR2 is YNFKEQ. The CDR3 spans 14 residues. The CDR3 DNA is TGTGCCAGCAGCCGTACAGGGGATTGGTATGGCTACACCTTC. Its translation: CASSRTGDWYGYTF.

This clone was detected a few times. V and J are TRBV29-1 and TRBJ1-1, with D possibly being TRBD1 (5 bases). This CDR3 is built from 13 residues. Germline assignment: CDR1 SQVTM and CDR2 ANQGSEA. The V gene lost 4 bases and the J gene lost 5 bases, with 14 bases spanning the gap. The CDR3 is CSVVRGVGTEAFF. CDR3 DNA sequence: TGCAGCGTTGTAAGAGGGGTTGGGACTGAAGCTTTCTTT.

The rearrangement joins TRBV7-2 to TRBJ2-1; 9 bases are a match to TRBD2. From germline, CDR1 is SGHTA and CDR2 FQGNSA. There are 16 residues in the CDR3. The V segment lost 5 bases and the J segment 2 bases; nucleotides outside the gene matches: 7. The CDR3 DNA follows: TGTGCCAGCAGCGAACTAGCGGGTCTTCCCTACAATGAGCAGTTCTTC. It specifies CASSELAGLPYNEQFF.

V gene TRBV6-5 combines with J gene TRBJ2-1; D is undetermined. The CDR3 contains 13 residues. V dropped 8 bases and J dropped 5 bases, with 13 bases sitting between them. Germline V gives CDR1 MNHEY, CDR2 SVGAGI. CDR3 nucleotide sequence: TGTGCCAGCTCCCCCACGGTAAACAATGAGCAGTTCTTC. Translation: CASSPTVNNEQFF.

V is TRBV7-9 and J is TRBJ2-5, with TRBD2 identical over 9 bases. V was clipped by 7 bases and J by 5 bases; unmatched bases: 5. The CDR3 is made up of 13 amino acids. Germline CDR1 reads SEHNR; CDR2 reads FQNEAQ (reference sequence). The CDR3, as DNA: TGTGCCAGCAACCTTCTAGCGGGGGAGACCCAGTACTTC. It specifies CASNLLAGETQYF. Combining the CDR3 with reference TRBV7-9 and TRBJ2-5 gives the whole variable domain DTGVSQNPRHKITKRGQNVTFRCDPISEHNRLYWYRQTLGQGPEFLTYFQNEAQLEKSRLLSDRFSAERPKGSFSTLEIQRTEQGDSAMYLCASNLLAGETQYFGPGTRLLVL.